The present entry profiles one TCR beta chain with its context. Its antigen is not identified. The assay was immunoSEQ multiplex PCR, and TCRdb's table has in-frame clones only and misses some. The sample has over 60,000 clones; approximately 80% are singletons. The V gene's germline CDR1 is SNHLY and CDR2 FYNNEI. The length of the CDR3 is 14 residues. V was trimmed by 2 bases and J by 3 bases, leaving 10 bases between them. The data originate from a study of OX40 agonist ivuxolimab in advanced cancers. Findings and limits, study-wide: Normalized T-cell clonal expansion was also low in a subset of nonresponders.

The input for sequencing was CD4+ or CD8+ T cells sorted from blood, taken in a trial of the OX40 agonist ivuxolimab. The receptor was derived from an adult with an advanced solid tumor such as melanoma, head and neck, liver or kidney cancer. This chain connects TRBV2 to TRBJ1-2; no firm D call. CDR3 in amino acids: CASSETPADYGYTF. In DNA form, the CDR3 reads TGTGCCAGCAGTGAAACTCCTGCCGACTATGGCTACACCTTC.